These 12 T cell receptor beta chains were sequenced from one sample in a study of beta chain features in type 1 diabetes. The investigators reverse transcribed all of the isolated RNA, so they sequenced expressed TCRB transcripts. Produced via immunoSEQ multiplex PCR; TCRdb's table is partial and in-frame only. The table includes about 190,000 clones, roughly 7.1% detected once. General study results and limits: Among patients with Type 1 diabetes, TCRB CDR3s were moderately but significantly shorter in every one of the four CD4+ subsets.

These receptors' targets are unknown. Sequencing input: central memory CD4+ T cells from blood. The receptor set was obtained from a middle-aged woman with type 1 diabetes.

Only a few counts were recorded for this clone. V and J are TRBV5-1 and TRBJ2-1; D might be TRBD1 (5 bases). V was pared by 4 bases and J by 0 bases, with 11 bases between. CDR1 is SGHRS, CDR2 YFSETQ, per germline. The CDR3 spans 15 residues. The CDR3 DNA reads as TGCGCCAGCAGCCAAGCAGGGTTCTCCTACAATGAGCAGTTCTTC. It translates to CASSQAGFSYNEQFF.

In its sample, this clone was seen a few times. This chain uses TRBV7-3 with TRBJ2-3; possibly TRBD2 for D (5 bases). V lost 5 bases and J 4 bases, leaving 13 bases between the germline ends. This CDR3 has 14 amino acids. The germline V gene has CDR1 SGHTA and CDR2 FQGTGA. CDR3 loop: CASSRGRTADTQYF. As DNA, the CDR3 is TGTGCCAGCAGCCGGGGAAGAACCGCAGATACGCAGTATTTT.

This clone was seen at least ten times. J is TRBJ1-1 and V is TRBV29-1; tentatively, D is TRBD1 (5 bases). V lost 7 bases, J lost 9 bases, and 12 bases lay in between. There are 10 residues in the CDR3. CDR1 is SQVTM and CDR2 is ANQGSEA in the germline V gene. CDR3 in amino acids: CSALTEKAFF. For the CDR3, the DNA is TGCAGCGCCCTGACAGAGAAAGCTTTCTTT.

The chain carries TRBV28 and TRBJ1-1; 9 nucleotides match TRBD1. V trimming: 4 bases; J trimming: 5 bases; junction bases outside the gene matches: 5. CDR1 is MDHEN and CDR2 is SYDVKM in the germline V gene. The CDR3 length is 14 residues. The CDR3 region has the DNA TGTGCCAGCAGTTACCCGACAGGGGGGACTGAAGCTTTCTTT. As protein: CASSYPTGGTEAFF. Using reference TRBV28 and TRBJ1-1 for the parts outside the CDR3, the full variable domain is DVKVTQSSRYLVKRTGEKVFLECVQDMDHENMFWYRQDPGLGLRLIYFSYDVKMKEKGDIPEGYSVSREKKERFSLILESASTNQTSMYLCASSYPTGGTEAFFGQGTRLTVV.

This clone was observed a handful of times. V gene TRBV5-4 combines with J gene TRBJ1-2, with 9 positions matching TRBD1. The CDR3 is made up of 13 amino acids. With V trimmed by 4 bases and J by 6 bases, 4 bases remained unmatched. The V gene's germline CDR1 is SGHNT and CDR2 YYREEE (reference sequence). CDR3 loop: CASSHRDRDGYTF. The CDR3 DNA sequence: TGTGCCAGCAGCCACCGGGACAGGGATGGCTACACCTTC.

This chain connects TRBV9 to TRBJ2-1, with 11 bases lining up with TRBD2. This CDR3 is built from 18 residues. CDR1 SGDLS and CDR2 YYNGEE come from the germline V gene. V lost 2 bases to trimming and J lost 0 bases; unmatched junction nucleotides: 7. The CDR3: CASSVTSGIPSSYNEQFF. The DNA for the CDR3 is TGTGCCAGCAGCGTGACTAGCGGGATCCCAAGCTCCTACAATGAGCAGTTCTTC. The full variable domain, in which reference TRBV9 and TRBJ2-1 provide the parts outside the CDR3, is DSGVTQTPKHLITATGQRVTLRCSPRSGDLSVYWYQQSLDQGLQFLIQYYNGEERAKGNILERFSAQQFPDLHSELNLSSLELGDSALYFCASSVTSGIPSSYNEQFFGPGTRLTVL.

This rearrangement joins TRBV6-6 to TRBJ2-7, with TRBD1 identical over 10 bases. CDR3 size: 13 residues. The junction had 6 bases not matched to a gene; V was cut back by 7 bases and J by 6 bases. The germline V gene encodes CDR1 MNHNY and CDR2 SVGAGI (reference sequence). Here the CDR3 reads CASTPDRGSEQYF. For the CDR3, the DNA is TGTGCCAGCACCCCGGACAGGGGGAGCGAGCAGTACTTC.

This clone came up a few times. The chain uses TRBV15 and TRBJ2-5; 9 nucleotides line up with TRBD1. CDR1 is LNHNV and CDR2 is YYDKDF in the germline V gene (reference sequence). The trim removed 5 bases at V and 0 bases at J, leaving 7 bases unmatched. This CDR3 spans 16 amino acids. In nucleotides, the CDR3 is TGTGCCACCAGCCTTAGGACAGGGGCCAACCAAGAGACCCAGTACTTC. Amino acid sequence: CATSLRTGANQETQYF.

The V call is TRBV28, the J call TRBJ2-6; D uncertain. The germline CDR1 and CDR2 sequences are MDHEN and SYDVKM. The CDR3 sequence is 13 residues long. The V gene lost 4 bases and the J gene lost 3 bases, with 4 bases spanning the gap. DNA for the CDR3: TGTGCCAGCAGTTCCCATGGGGCCAACGTCCTGACTTTC. This sequence encodes CASSSHGANVLTF.

This clone was counted between two and nine times. CDR3 protein: CASSEADNSDEQFF. The DNA of the CDR3 is TGTGCCAGCAGTGAAGCGGACAATTCTGATGAGCAGTTCTTC. The chain has TRBV6-1 and TRBJ2-1; possible D gene TRBD1, 5 bases. Germline assignment: CDR1 MNHNS and CDR2 SASEGT. The CDR3 contains 14 residues. V lost 0 bases to trimming and J lost 8 bases, with 11 bases between them.

The CDR3 sequence: CASSREANTEAFF. The CDR3 bases are TGCGCCAGCTCCCGGGAGGCGAACACTGAAGCTTTCTTT. This rearrangement joins TRBV5-1 to TRBJ1-1, with D unclear. The CDR3 contains 13 residues. The V gene's germline CDR1 is SGHRS and CDR2 YFSETQ. Trimming left V 7 bases short and J 1 base short, with 11 bases between.

This clone was recorded many times. V gene TRBV5-4 combines with J gene TRBJ2-1, with 7 bases identical to TRBD2. This CDR3 spans 15 amino acids. CDR1 is SGHNT, CDR2 YYREEE, per germline (reference sequence). V lost 3 bases and J lost 5; bases outside the gene matches: 8. The CDR3 bases are TGTGCCAGCAGCTCGGGACTACAAACGGACAATGAGCAGTTCTTC. This codes for CASSSGLQTDNEQFF. Combining the CDR3 with reference TRBV5-4 and TRBJ2-1 gives the whole variable domain ETGVTQSPTHLIKTRGQQVTLRCSSQSGHNTVSWYQQALGQGPQFIFQYYREEENGRGNFPPRFSGLQFPNYSSELNVNALELDDSALYLCASSSGLQTDNEQFFGPGTRLTVL.